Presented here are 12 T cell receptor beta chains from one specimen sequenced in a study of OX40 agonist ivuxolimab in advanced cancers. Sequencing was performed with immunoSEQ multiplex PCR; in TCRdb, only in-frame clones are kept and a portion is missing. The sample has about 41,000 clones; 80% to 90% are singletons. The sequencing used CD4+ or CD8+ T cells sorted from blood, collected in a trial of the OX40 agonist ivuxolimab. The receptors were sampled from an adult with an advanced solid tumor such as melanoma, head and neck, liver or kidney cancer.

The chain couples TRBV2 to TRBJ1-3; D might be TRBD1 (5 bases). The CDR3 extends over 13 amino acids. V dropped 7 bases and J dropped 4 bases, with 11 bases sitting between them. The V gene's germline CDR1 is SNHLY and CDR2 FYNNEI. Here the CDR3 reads CASIGTTGNTIYF. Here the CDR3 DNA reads TGTGCCAGCATAGGGACGACCGGAAACACCATATATTTT.

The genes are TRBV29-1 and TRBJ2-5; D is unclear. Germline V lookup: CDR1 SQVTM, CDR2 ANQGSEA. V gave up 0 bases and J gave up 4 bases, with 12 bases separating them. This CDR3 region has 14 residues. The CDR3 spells CSVEDLRNPETQYF. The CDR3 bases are TGCAGCGTTGAAGATCTGCGGAACCCAGAGACCCAGTACTTC.

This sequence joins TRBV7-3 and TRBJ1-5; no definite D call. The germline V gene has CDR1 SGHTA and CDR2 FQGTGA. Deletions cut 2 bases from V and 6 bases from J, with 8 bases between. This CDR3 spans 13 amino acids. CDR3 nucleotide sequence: TGTGCCAGCAGCTTAGCTTCGGGTCAGCCCCAGCATTTT. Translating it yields CASSLASGQPQHF. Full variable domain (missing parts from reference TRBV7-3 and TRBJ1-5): GAGVSQTPSNKVTEKGKYVELRCDPISGHTALYWYRQSLGQGPEFLIYFQGTGAADDSGLPNDRFFAVRPEGSVSTLKIQRTERGDSAVYLCASSLASGQPQHFGDGTRLSIL.

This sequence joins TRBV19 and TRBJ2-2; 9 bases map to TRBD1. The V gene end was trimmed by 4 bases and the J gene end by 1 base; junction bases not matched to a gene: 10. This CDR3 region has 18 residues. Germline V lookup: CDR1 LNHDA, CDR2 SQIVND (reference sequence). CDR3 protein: CASSKSPGQGWNTGELFF. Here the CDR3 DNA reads TGTGCCAGTAGTAAATCCCCCGGACAGGGGTGGAACACCGGGGAGCTGTTTTTT.

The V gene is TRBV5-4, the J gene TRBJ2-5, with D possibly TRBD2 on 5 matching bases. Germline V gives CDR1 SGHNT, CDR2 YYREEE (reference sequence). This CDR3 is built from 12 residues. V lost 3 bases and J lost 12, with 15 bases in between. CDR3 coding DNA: TGTGCCAGCAGCTCCCCTGGGCGGGCGGAGTACTTC. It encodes CASSSPGRAEYF.

CDR3 amino acids: CASSEAGATYEQYF. DNA of the CDR3: TGTGCCAGCAGTGAGGCAGGGGCCACCTACGAGCAGTACTTC. This chain uses TRBV6-1 with TRBJ2-7; a possible D gene is TRBD1 (6 bases). This CDR3 is built from 14 residues. Germline lookup yields CDR1 MNHNS and CDR2 SASEGT. The V end was cut by 3 bases, the J end by 2 bases, with 11 bases between.

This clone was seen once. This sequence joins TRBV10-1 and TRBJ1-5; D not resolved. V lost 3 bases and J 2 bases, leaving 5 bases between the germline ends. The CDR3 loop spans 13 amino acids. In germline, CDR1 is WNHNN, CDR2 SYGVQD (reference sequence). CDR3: CASSETGNQPQHF. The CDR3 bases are TGCGCCAGCAGTGAAACAGGCAATCAGCCCCAGCATTTT.

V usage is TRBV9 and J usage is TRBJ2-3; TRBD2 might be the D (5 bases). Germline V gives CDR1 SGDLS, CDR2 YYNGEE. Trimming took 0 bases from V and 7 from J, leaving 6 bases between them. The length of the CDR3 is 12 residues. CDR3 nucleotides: TGTGCCAGCAGCGTAGTCGGGAATACGCAGTATTTT. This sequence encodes CASSVVGNTQYF.

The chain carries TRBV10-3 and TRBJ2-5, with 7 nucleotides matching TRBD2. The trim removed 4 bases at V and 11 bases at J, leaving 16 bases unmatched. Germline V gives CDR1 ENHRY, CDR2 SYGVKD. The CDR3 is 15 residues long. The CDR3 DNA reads TGTGCCATCAGTGCACGCGGGAGCCCCACGGGGGAGCAGTACTTC. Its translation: CAISARGSPTGEQYF.

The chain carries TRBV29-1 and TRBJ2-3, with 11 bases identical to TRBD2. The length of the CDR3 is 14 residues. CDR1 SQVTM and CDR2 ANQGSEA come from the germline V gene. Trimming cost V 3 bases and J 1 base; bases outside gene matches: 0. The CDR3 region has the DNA TGCAGCGTTGAGGGACTAGCGGGCACAGATACGCAGTATTTT. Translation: CSVEGLAGTDTQYF.

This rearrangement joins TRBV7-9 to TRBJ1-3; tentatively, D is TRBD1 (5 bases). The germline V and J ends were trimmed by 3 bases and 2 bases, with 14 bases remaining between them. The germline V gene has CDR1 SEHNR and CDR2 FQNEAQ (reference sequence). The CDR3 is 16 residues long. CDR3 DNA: TGTGCCAGCAGCTTGTTTTCAGCGGGACCTGGAAACACCATATATTTT. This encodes CASSLFSAGPGNTIYF.

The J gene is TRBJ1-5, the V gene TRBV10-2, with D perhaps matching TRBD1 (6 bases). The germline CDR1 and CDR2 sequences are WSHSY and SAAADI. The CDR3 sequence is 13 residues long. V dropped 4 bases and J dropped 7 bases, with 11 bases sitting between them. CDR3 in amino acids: CASSVGGYQPQHF. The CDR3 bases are TGCGCCAGCAGTGTGGGGGGCTACCAGCCCCAGCATTTT.